These 3 T cell receptor beta chains originate from one sample sequenced in a study of cytomegalovirus exposure and HLA in healthy donors. The PCR employed 60 Vbeta primers together with 13 Jbeta primers. This table comes from immunoSEQ multiplex PCR, and its TCRdb copy is limited to in-frame clones, with some not included. Here the sample spans about 200,000 clones, over 60% being singletons. Sequencing was carried out using PBMCs. These receptors originate from a woman in her thirties or forties in good health and CMV-seronegative.

The gene calls are TRBV10-3 and TRBJ1-1, with 10 bases matching TRBD1. Losses at the gene ends were 0 bases for V and 4 bases for J; bases not matched to a gene: 2. The CDR3 runs to 15 residues. From germline, CDR1 is ENHRY and CDR2 SYGVKD. Written as DNA, the CDR3 is TGTGCCATCAGTGAGTCAGGGACAGGGGTCACTGAAGCTTTCTTT. This codes for CAISESGTGVTEAFF.

The chain recombines TRBV5-5 with TRBJ2-5, with D maybe TRBD1 (5 bases). This CDR3 has 15 amino acids. CDR1 is SGHKS and CDR2 is YYEKEE in the germline V gene (reference sequence). Trimming took off 0 bases at V and 5 bases at J, with 14 bases between the two ends. This CDR3 reads CASSLGDSGFETQYF. Written as DNA, the CDR3 is TGTGCCAGCAGCTTGGGAGACAGTGGTTTTGAGACCCAGTACTTC.

The chain employs TRBV6-5 and TRBJ1-1, with 10 bases identical to TRBD1. J was trimmed by 5 bases and V by 3 bases; bases with no gene match: 6. Germline CDR1 reads MNHEY; CDR2 reads SVGAGI. The CDR3 runs 15 residues. Written as DNA, the CDR3 is TGTGCCAGCAGTTATGGGACAGGGGCCGGGACTGAAGCTTTCTTT. This encodes CASSYGTGAGTEAFF.